The present T cell receptor (beta chain) was sequenced within a study of early T cells in non-severe SARS-CoV-2 infection. Study background: RNA in bulk from unsorted whole blood was sequenced, and chains were unpaired.

Study results and limitations: The study's VDJdb matching favored anti-spike CD8 responses and missed private and CD4 specificities.

Germline V gives CDR1 SGHVS, CDR2 FQNEAQ. Trimming removed 3 bases from V and 2 bases from J, with 14 bases in between. The CDR3 totals 15 residues. The protocol attached unique molecular identifiers to individual cDNA molecules. TCRdb re-called the 5' RACE reads through MiXCR, storing one row per CDR3 protein. The repertoire consists of about 80,000 distinct CDR3 sequences, with approximately 12% occurring once and the leading ten covering around 3.6%. This clonotype was observed many times. Antigen unknown. This clonotype was obtained from an adult who was a healthcare worker with PCR-confirmed SARS-CoV-2 infection or an uninfected control (not recorded which). V gene TRBV7-8 combines with J gene TRBJ2-7; tentative D call: TRBD2 (6 bases). Sequenced material: whole blood. CDR3 loop: CASSLLAAPAYEQYF. CDR3 nucleotide sequence: TGTGCCAGCAGCTTGTTAGCGGCACCGGCCTACGAGCAGTACTTC. Filled out from reference TRBV7-8 and TRBJ2-7, the complete variable domain reads GAGVSQSPRYKVAKRGQDVALRCDPISGHVSLFWYQQALGQGPEFLTYFQNEAQLDKSGLPSDRFFAERPEGSVSTLKIQRTQQEDSAVYLCASSLLAAPAYEQYFGPGTRLTVT.